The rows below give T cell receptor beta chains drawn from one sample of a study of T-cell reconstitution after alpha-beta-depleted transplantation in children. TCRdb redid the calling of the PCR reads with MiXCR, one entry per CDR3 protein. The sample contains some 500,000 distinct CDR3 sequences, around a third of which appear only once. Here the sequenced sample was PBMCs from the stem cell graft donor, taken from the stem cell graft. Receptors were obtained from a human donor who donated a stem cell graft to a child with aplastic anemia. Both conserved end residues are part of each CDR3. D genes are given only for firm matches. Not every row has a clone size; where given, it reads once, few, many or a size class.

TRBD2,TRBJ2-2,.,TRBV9,TGTGCCAGCAGCGTAGAGGGGAGGGCCGGGGAGCTGTTTTTT,CASSVEGRAGELFF
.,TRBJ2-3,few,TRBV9,TGTGCCAGCAGCGTAGTGAATGGCAGGGGCACAGATACGCAGTATTTT,CASSVVNGRGTDTQYF
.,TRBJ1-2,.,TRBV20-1,TGCAGTGCCCGCGGACGGACCTATGGCTACACCTTC,CSARGRTYGYTF
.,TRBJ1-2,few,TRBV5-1,TGCGCCAGCAGCCCTCAAGGGGAGAACTATGGCTACACCTTC,CASSPQGENYGYTF
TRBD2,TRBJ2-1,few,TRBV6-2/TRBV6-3,TGTGCCAGCAGTTACTCTTGGACTAGAAATGAGCAGTTCTTC,CASSYSWTRNEQFF
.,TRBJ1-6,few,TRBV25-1,TGTGCCAGCAGTGACAGGCGACATTCACCCCTCCACTTT,CASSDRRHSPLHF
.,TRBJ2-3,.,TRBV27,TGTGCCAGCAGTTTACGGGTTGACAGAAGCACAGATACGCAGTATTTT,CASSLRVDRSTDTQYF
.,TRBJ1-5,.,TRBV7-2,TGTGCCAGCAGCGTTCACAGGGTCGATCAGCCCCAGCATTTT,CASSVHRVDQPQHF
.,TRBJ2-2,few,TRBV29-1,TGCAGCGTCCTAAAAGCGGGTAGTGACGGGGAGCTGTTTTTT,CSVLKAGSDGELFF
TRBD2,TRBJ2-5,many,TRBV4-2,TGTGCCAGCAGCCCCTTAGGACTAGCGGGAGGCTCTGGAGAGACCCAGTACTTC,CASSPLGLAGGSGETQYF
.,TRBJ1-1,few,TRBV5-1,TGCGCCAGCAGCTTGGAGCGGACGAACACTGAAGCTTTCTTT,CASSLERTNTEAFF
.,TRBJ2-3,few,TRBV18,TGTGCCAGCTCACCACGGGGGGATGGAGATACGCAGTATTTT,CASSPRGDGDTQYF
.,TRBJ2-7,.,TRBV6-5,TGTGCCAGCAGTTACAGCCAGGGGAGTTTCCCCGACGAGCAGTACTTC,CASSYSQGSFPDEQYF
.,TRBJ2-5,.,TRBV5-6,TGTGCCAGCAGCGCCGTACAGGGTTCGGAGACCCAGTACTTC,CASSAVQGSETQYF
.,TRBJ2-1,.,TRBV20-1,TGCAGTGCTAGAGATTCCGGGAGAAATGAGCAGTTCTTC,CSARDSGRNEQFF
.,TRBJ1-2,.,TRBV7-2,TGTGCCAGCAGTCGCCTCACAACACTAAACTATGGCTACACCTTC,CASSRLTTLNYGYTF
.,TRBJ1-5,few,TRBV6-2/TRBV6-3,TGTGCCAGCAGTCCCGGACAGCGCTTAAGTGGCAATCAGCCCCAGCATTTT,CASSPGQRLSGNQPQHF
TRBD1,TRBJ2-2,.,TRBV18,TGTGCCATTTCGATGGACAGGTTCGCGAACACCGGGGAGCTGTTTTTT,CAISMDRFANTGELFF
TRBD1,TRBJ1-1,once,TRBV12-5,TGTGCTAGTGGAACTGGACAGGTCGAAGCTTTCTTT,CASGTGQVEAFF
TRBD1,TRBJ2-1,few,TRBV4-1,TGCGCCAGCAGCCAAGAAGGGGGCGGCTATGAGCAGTTCTTC,CASSQEGGGYEQFF
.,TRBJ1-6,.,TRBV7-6,TGTGCCAGCAGCCTCCGGGGTCGAGATAATTCACCCCTCCACTTT,CASSLRGRDNSPLHF
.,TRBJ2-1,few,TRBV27,TGTGCCAGCAGTTTCCACGGGGCCGACAATGAGCAGTTCTTC,CASSFHGADNEQFF
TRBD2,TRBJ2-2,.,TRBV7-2,TGTGCCAGCAGCTTAAAAGGTAGCGGGAGCAGAGCCGGGGAGCTGTTTTTT,CASSLKGSGSRAGELFF
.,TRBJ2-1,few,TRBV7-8,TGTGCCAGCAGCCCCAGCGGAGTGAGCTCCTACAATGAGCAGTTCTTC,CASSPSGVSSYNEQFF
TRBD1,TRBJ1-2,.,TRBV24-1,TGTGCCACCAGTGATCCAACAGGGGGGGGCTATGGCTACACCTTC,CATSDPTGGGYGYTF
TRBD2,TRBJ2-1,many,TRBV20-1,TGCAGTGCTAGCGGGAGGGGATACAATGAGCAGTTCTTC,CSASGRGYNEQFF
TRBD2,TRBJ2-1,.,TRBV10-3,TGTGCCATCTCGACAGCGGGAGGGCCGAGCTATGAGCAGTTCTTC,CAISTAGGPSYEQFF
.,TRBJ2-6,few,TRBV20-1,TGCAGTGCTAGAGATTTACCGGGACGGGAGAATTTTGGGGCCAACGTCCTGACTTTC,CSARDLPGRENFGANVLTF
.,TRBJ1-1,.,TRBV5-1,TGCGCCAGCAGCTACACAGGAAAGTCTGAAGCTTTCTTT,CASSYTGKSEAFF
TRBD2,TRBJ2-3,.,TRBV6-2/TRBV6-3,TGTGCCATCGAAAGCGGGAGCGCGGGAGATACGCAGTATTTT,CAIESGSAGDTQYF
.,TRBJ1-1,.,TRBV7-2,TGTGCCAGCAGCCACCAGGGGCCTCAGAGGAACACTGAAGCTTTCTTT,CASSHQGPQRNTEAFF
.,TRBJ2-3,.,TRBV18,TGTGCCAGCTCACCACCGGCAGGGGGAGGAGATACGCAGTATTTT,CASSPPAGGGDTQYF
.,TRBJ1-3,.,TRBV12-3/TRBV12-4,TGTGCCAGTTTGGCAGGGGAGTTTGGAAACACCATATATTTT,CASLAGEFGNTIYF
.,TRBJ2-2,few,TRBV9,TGTGCCAGCAGCGTAGTTTCGAACACCGGGGAGCTGTTTTTT,CASSVVSNTGELFF
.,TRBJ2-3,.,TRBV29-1,TGCAGCGTTGCTTGGGGTCCAGATACGCAGTATTTT,CSVAWGPDTQYF
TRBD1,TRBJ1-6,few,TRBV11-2,TGTGCCAGCAGCTTAACTGGACAGGCAAATTCACCCCTCCACTTT,CASSLTGQANSPLHF
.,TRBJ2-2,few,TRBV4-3,TGCGCCAGCAGCCGCACCCGGCGGGGGGAGCTGTTTTTT,CASSRTRRGELFF